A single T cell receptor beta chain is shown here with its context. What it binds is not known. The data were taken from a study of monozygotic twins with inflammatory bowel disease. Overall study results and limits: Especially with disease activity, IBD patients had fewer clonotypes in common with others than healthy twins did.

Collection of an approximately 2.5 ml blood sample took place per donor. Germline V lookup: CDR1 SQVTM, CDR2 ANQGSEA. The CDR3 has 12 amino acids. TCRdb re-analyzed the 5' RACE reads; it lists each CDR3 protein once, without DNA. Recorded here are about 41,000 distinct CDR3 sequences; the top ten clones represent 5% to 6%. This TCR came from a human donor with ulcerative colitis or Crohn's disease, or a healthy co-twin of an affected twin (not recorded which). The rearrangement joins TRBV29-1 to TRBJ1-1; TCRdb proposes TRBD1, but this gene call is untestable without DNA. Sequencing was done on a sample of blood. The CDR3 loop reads CSGGQGAVEAFF.